The clone carrying this TCR beta chain was detected ten times or more. Its antigen remains unidentified. Clinical symptoms, serum thyroxine, TRAb, thyroid ultrasound and orbital computed tomography informed diagnoses. Any symptoms of ophthalmopathy came after the first hyperthyroidism diagnosis, from which the blood sample dates. The CDR3 spans 18 residues. Per the germline V gene, CDR1 is LGHNA and CDR2 is YNFKEQ. Trimming pared 0 bases from V and 5 bases from J, leaving 20 bases between. Amplification of TCR beta CDR3 regions used RNA as the template. The primer set for the first-round RT-PCR of the TCR CDR3 was HTBI. MiXCR, run by TCRdb on the multiplex PCR reads, gives a single entry per CDR3 protein. This table has 250,000 or so distinct CDR3 sequences, roughly 15% appearing once. This sample was included in a study of T cells in Graves' hyperthyroidism and ophthalmopathy. Findings and caveats of the study: Blood shared most expanded thyroid clonotypes above 0.001.

This chain links TRBV4-2 with TRBJ2-1, with a tentative D call TRBD2 (5 bases). Sequenced sample: blood. This TCR was sampled from a woman aged 40 to 50 with Graves' hyperthyroidism that later progressed to Graves' ophthalmopathy. The CDR3 nucleotides are TGTGCCAGCAGCCAAGACCCGGGGTTGGGGAATCGCGACAATGAGCAGTTCTTC. Protein product: CASSQDPGLGNRDNEQFF.